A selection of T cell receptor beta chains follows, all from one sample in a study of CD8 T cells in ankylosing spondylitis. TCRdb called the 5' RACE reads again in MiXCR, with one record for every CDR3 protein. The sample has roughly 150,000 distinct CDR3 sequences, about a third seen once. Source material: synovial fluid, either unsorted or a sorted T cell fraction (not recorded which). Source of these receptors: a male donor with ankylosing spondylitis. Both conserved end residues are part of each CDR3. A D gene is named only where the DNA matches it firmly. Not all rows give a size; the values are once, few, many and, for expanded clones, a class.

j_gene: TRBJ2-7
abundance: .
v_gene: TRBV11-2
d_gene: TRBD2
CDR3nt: TGTGCCAGCAGCTTACCTCATAGCGGGAGTTCTTACGAGCAGTACTTC
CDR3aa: CASSLPHSGSSYEQYF

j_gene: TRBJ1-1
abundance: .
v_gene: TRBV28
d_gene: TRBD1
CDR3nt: TGTGCCAGCAGGGACAGGGACCCAACTGAAGCTTTCTTT
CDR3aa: CASRDRDPTEAFF

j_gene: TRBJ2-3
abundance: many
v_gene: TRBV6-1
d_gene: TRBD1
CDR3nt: TGTGCCAGCAAAATCCGGGACAGCGGACAGGCGTTCACAGATACGCAGTATTTT
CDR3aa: CASKIRDSGQAFTDTQYF

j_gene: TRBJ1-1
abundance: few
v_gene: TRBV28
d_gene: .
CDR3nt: TGTGCCAGCAGTTTACGTCCCACTGAAGCTTTCTTT
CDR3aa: CASSLRPTEAFF

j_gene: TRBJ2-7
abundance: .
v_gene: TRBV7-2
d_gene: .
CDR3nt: TGTGCCAGCAGCACCTGGAGTAGCGCCTCCTACGAGCAGTACTTC
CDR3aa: CASSTWSSASYEQYF

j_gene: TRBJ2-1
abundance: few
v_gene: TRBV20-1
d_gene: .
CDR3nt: TGCAGTGCTAGAGTTGCAGCCCGAGGGGGTAATGAGCAGTTCTTC
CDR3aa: CSARVAARGGNEQFF

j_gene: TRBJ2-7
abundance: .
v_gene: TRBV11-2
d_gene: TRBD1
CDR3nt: TGTGCCACCCGGGGACAGGGGGCGGGAGAGCAGTACTTC
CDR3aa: CATRGQGAGEQYF

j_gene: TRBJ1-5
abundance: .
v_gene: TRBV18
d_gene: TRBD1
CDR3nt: TGTGCCAGCTCACCGGGACAGAGACTTAGCAATCAGCCCCAGCATTTT
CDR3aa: CASSPGQRLSNQPQHF

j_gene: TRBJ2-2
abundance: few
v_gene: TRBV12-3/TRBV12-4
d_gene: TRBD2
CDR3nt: TGTGCCAGCAGGAGGACTAGCATGAACACCGGGGAGCTGTTTTTT
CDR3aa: CASRRTSMNTGELFF

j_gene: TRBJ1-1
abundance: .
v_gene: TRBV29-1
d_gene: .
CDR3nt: TGCAGCGCGAACCTAGAGGGAGGGACTGAAGCTTTCTTT
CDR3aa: CSANLEGGTEAFF

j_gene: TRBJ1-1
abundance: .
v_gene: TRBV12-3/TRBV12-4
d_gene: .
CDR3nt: TGTGCCAGCAGCCCCCTTATAGGTCTGAACACTGAAGCTTTCTTT
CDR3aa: CASSPLIGLNTEAFF

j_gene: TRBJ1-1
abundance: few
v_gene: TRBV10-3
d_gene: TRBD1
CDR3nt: TGTGCCATCAGAAAAGGACAGGACTTTGAAGCTTTCTTT
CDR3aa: CAIRKGQDFEAFF

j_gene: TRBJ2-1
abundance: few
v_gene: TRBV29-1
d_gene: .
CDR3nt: TGCAGCGTTGGGGGCCTCAGCTCCTACAATGAGCAGTTCTTC
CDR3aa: CSVGGLSSYNEQFF

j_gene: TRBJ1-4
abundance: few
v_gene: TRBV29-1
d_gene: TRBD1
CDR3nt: TGCAGCGTCCGCACAGGGGGCGGCAAGGGTAATGAAAAACTGTTTTTT
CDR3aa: CSVRTGGGKGNEKLFF

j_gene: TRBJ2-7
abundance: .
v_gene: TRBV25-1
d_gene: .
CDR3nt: TGTGCCAGATTTGTGAGCTACGAGCAGTACTTC
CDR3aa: CARFVSYEQYF

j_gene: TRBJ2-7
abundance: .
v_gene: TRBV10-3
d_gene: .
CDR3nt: TGTGCCATCAGCACGTTCCGAGCCGGGGACACCTACGAGCAGTACTTC
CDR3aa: CAISTFRAGDTYEQYF

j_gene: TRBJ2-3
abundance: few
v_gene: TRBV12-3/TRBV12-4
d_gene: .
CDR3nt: TGTGCCAGCAGCCCTCCTTATGGAGATACGCAGTATTTT
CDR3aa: CASSPPYGDTQYF

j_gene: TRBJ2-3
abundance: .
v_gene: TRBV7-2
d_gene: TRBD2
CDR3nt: TGTGCCAGCAGCCCCCGTCGCGGGGGGACAGATACGCAGTATTTT
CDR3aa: CASSPRRGGTDTQYF

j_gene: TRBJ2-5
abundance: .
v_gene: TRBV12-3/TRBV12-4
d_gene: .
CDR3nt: TGTGCCAGCAGTCAGTCCGGAGGGATACAAGAGACCCAGTACTTC
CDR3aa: CASSQSGGIQETQYF

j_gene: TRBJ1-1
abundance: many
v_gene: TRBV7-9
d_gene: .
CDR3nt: TGTGCCAGCAGCTTATCGCGCGGGGGCGACACTGAAGCTTTCTTT
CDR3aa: CASSLSRGGDTEAFF

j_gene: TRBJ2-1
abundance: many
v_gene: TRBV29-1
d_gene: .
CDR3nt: TGCAGCGTTGATTGGCAGGACAGTTACAATGAGCAGTTCTTC
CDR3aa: CSVDWQDSYNEQFF

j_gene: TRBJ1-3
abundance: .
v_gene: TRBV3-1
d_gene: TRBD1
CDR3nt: TGTGCCAGCAGCCCAAGATGGACAGGGTCGTTCTCTGGAAACACCATATATTTT
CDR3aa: CASSPRWTGSFSGNTIYF

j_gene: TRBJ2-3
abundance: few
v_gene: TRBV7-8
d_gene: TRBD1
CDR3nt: TGTGCCAGCAGCTGGGACAGGGGTCAAGATACGCAGTATTTT
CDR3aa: CASSWDRGQDTQYF

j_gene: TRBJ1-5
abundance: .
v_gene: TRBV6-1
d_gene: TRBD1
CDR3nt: TGTGCCAGCACCGACAGGGGAGCCAATCAGCCCCAGCATTTT
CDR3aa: CASTDRGANQPQHF

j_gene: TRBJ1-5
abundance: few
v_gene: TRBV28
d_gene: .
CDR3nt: TGTGCCAGCAGTTTAGTCCGGGACAATCAGCCCCAGCATTTT
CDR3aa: CASSLVRDNQPQHF

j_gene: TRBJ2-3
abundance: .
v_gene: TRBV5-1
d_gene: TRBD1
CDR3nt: TGCGCCAGCAGCTTGGCCGTGACAGGGGGGACAGATACGCAGTATTTT
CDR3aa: CASSLAVTGGTDTQYF

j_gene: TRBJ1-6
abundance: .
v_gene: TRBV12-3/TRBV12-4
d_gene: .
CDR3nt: TGTGCCAGCAGTTCAATGGGTCGGAATTCACCCCTCCACTTT
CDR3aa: CASSSMGRNSPLHF

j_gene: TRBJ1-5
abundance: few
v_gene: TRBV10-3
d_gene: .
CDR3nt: TGTGCCATCAGTGAGTCCCCAGGGAACAATCAGCCCCAGCATTTT
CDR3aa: CAISESPGNNQPQHF

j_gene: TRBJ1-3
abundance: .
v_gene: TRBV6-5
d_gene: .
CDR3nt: TGTGCCAGCAGTTACCGGGCAGGGTGGTCGGGAAACACCATATATTTT
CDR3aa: CASSYRAGWSGNTIYF

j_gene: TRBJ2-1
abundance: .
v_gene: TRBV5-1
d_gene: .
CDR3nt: TGCGCCAGCAGCTTGAAGCTATACAATGAGCAGTTCTTC
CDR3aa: CASSLKLYNEQFF

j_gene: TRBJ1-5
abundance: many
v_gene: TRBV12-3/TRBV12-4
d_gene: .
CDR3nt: TGTGCCAGCAGCTACGGGGCGGATCAGCCCCAGCATTTT
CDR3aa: CASSYGADQPQHF

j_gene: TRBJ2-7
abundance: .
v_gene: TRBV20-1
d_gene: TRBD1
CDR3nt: TGCAGTGCCAGCCCCGGGACAGGGTACTACGAGCAGTACTTC
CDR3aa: CSASPGTGYYEQYF

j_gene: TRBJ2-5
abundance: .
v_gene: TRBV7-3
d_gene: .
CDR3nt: TGTGCCAGCAGCTTTAATAGCTTGGGGACCCAGTACTTC
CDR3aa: CASSFNSLGTQYF

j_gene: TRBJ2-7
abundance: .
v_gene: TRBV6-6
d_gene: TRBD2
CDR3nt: TGTGCCAGCATAGGGACTACCTCCTACGAGCAGTACTTC
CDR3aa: CASIGTTSYEQYF

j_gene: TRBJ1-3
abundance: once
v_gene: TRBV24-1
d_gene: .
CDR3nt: TGTGCCACCAGTGATAGGACATTATGGAGCTCTGGAAACACCATATATTTT
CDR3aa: CATSDRTLWSSGNTIYF

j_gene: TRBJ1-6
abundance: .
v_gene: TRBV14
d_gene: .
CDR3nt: TGTGCCAGCAGCCAAATCAGGAATTCACCCCTCCACTTT
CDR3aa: CASSQIRNSPLHF

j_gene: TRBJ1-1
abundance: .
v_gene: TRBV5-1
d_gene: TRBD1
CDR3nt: TGCGCCAGCAGCTCGACCGACAGGGCAGGAACTGAAGCTTTCTTT
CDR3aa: CASSSTDRAGTEAFF

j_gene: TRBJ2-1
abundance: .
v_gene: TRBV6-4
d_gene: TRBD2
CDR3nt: TGTGCCAGCAGCAAGCGGGAAAGCTCCTACAATGAGCAGTTCTTC
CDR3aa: CASSKRESSYNEQFF

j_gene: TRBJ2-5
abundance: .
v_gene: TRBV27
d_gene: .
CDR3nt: TGTGCCAGCAGGGGGTTCGGGAGAGAGACCCAGTACTTC
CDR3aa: CASRGFGRETQYF

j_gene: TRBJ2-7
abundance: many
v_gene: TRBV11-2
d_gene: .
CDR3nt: TGTGCCAGCAGCCCAGACCCCCGCGGGACAACAGAGCAGTACTTC
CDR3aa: CASSPDPRGTTEQYF

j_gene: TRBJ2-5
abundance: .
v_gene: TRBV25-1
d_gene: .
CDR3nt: TGTGCCAGCAGTGAATCCGTGGTTGAAGAGACCCAGTACTTC
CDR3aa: CASSESVVEETQYF

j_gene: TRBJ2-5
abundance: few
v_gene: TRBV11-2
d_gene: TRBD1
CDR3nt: TGTGCCATGACTCAGGGGGCGCTGGGGGTCCAAGAGACCCAGTACTTC
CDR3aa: CAMTQGALGVQETQYF

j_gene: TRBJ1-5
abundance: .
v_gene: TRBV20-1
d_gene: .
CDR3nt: TGCAGTGTGGGGCTCAATCAGCCCCAGCATTTT
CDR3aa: CSVGLNQPQHF

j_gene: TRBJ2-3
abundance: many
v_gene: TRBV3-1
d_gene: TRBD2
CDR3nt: TGTGCCAGCAGCCAACCCCGAGCGGGGGCCAGCACAGATACGCAGTATTTT
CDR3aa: CASSQPRAGASTDTQYF

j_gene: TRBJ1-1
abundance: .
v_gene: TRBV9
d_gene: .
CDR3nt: TGTGCCAGCAGCGTAGGCGGAAGGACTGAAGCTTTCTTT
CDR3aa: CASSVGGRTEAFF

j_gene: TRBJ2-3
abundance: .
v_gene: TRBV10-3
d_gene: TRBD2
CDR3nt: TGTGCCATCAGTGGTAGGGCGGGAGTAGGGACAGATACGCAGTATTTT
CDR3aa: CAISGRAGVGTDTQYF

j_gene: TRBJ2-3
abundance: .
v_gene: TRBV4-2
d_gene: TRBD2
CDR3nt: TGTGCCAGCAGCTTCCAACCTAGCGGGGGGGCAACCGATACGCAGTATTTT
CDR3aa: CASSFQPSGGATDTQYF

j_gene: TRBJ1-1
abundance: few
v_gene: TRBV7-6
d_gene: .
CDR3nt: TGTGCCAGCAGCCCTGACAGAGTAGTCTTATCTCGGAACACCGAAGCTTTCTTT
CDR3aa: CASSPDRVVLSRNTEAFF

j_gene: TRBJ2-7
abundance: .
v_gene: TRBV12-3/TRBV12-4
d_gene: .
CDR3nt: TGTGCCAGCAGTTTTGTGGGGAAAGGCGAGCAGTACTTC
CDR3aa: CASSFVGKGEQYF

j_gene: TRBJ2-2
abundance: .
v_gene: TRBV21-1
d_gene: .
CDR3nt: TGTGCCAGCACCACTGAGAGAGCAGGGCAGGGGTCCACCGGGGAGCTGTTTTTT
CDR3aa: CASTTERAGQGSTGELFF

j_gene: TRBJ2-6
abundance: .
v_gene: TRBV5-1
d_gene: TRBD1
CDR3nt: TGCGCCACGGGACAGGGAGATTCTGGGGCCAACGTCCTGACTTTC
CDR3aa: CATGQGDSGANVLTF

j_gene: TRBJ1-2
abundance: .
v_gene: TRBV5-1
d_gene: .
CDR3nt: TGCGCCAGCAGCTTGGGGGACACCGCGAGCTATGGCTACACCTTC
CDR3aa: CASSLGDTASYGYTF